The 9 T cell receptor beta chains below were found in one sample sequenced in a study of a mutant IDH1 vaccine in newly diagnosed glioma. The method was immunoSEQ multiplex PCR; TCRdb's version includes in-frame clones alone and lacks a portion of them. The sample shows 52,000 or so clones, about 80% of them seen only once. Noted time point: week 23, last vaccination. Vaccinated patients received 300 ug of mutant IDH1 20-mer peptide per dose, with topical imiquimod. These receptors lack a known antigen. Specimen: PBMCs, collected from a glioma patient whose treatment included an IDH1 peptide vaccine. The receptors were sampled from a man aged 35 to 55 with glioma.

The CDR3 DNA sequence: TGTGCCTGGAGTGTACAAGGCGCAGATACGCAGTATTTT. Amino acid sequence: CAWSVQGADTQYF. This chain connects TRBV30 to TRBJ2-3; no firm D call. CDR3 size: 13 residues. Germline CDR1 is GTSNPN and CDR2 is SVGIG (reference sequence). V lost 0 bases and J lost 4, with 8 bases in between. The entire variable domain, with the rest obtained from reference TRBV30 and TRBJ2-3, is as follows: SQTIHQWPATLVQPVGSPLSLECTVEGTSNPNLYWYRQAAGRGLQLLFYSVGIGQISSEVPQNLSASRPQDRQFILSSKKLLLSDSGFYLCAWSVQGADTQYFGPGTRLTVL.

V is TRBV5-6 and J is TRBJ1-4; no clear D. The germline V gene encodes CDR1 SGHDT and CDR2 YYEEEE. This CDR3 contains 13 residues. The ends were cut back, 2 bases at V and 5 bases at J, with 7 bases in the middle. CDR3 nucleotides: TGTGCCAGCAGCTTTGCGGGAAATGAAAAACTGTTTTTT. Translation gives CASSFAGNEKLFF.

The table lists this clone with a count of one. This chain uses TRBV5-4 with TRBJ1-2; the D gene is possibly TRBD1 (5 bases). The V and J ends lost 4 bases and 3 bases respectively, with 16 bases between them. In germline, CDR1 is SGHNT, CDR2 YYREEE (reference sequence). The CDR3 has 15 amino acids. The CDR3 DNA follows: TGTGCCAGCAGCGTGGACCCTGGGGGACACTATGGCTACACCTTC. Translating it yields CASSVDPGGHYGYTF.

The V call is TRBV10-3, the J call TRBJ2-7; D call uncertain. With 3 bases removed from V and 3 bases from J, the gap between germline ends came to 9 bases. This CDR3 is 13 amino acids long. Germline V gene lookup returns CDR1 ENHRY and CDR2 SYGVKD. This chain's CDR3 is CAISEVAIYEQYF. The DNA of the CDR3 is TGTGCCATCAGTGAAGTAGCCATCTACGAGCAGTACTTC.

The V and J genes are TRBV15 and TRBJ1-1; 7 bases are a match to TRBD1. CDR3 size: 14 residues. V shed 3 bases, J shed 4 bases, and the junction held 5 bases outside the gene matches. The germline CDR1 and CDR2 sequences are LNHNV and YYDKDF (reference sequence). As DNA, the CDR3 is TGTGCCACCAGCAGGCAACAGGGGTCCACTGAAGCTTTCTTT. It encodes CATSRQQGSTEAFF.

The chain links TRBV6-1 to TRBJ2-7; TRBD1 might be the D (5 bases). The length of the CDR3 is 12 residues. Germline values: CDR1 MNHNS, CDR2 SASEGT. Between the trimmed V and J ends, which lost 6 bases and 4 bases, there was a span of 10 bases. As DNA, the CDR3 is TGTGCCAGCAGGTCTCGACAGTACGAGCAGTACTTC. Amino acids: CASRSRQYEQYF.

V gene TRBV18 combines with J gene TRBJ2-3, with D possibly being TRBD2 (5 bases). Germline CDR1 reads KGHSH; CDR2 reads LQKENI. The CDR3 loop spans 13 amino acids. V lost 3 bases, J lost 2 bases, and 6 bases lay in between. CDR3 sequence: CASSPRVTDTQYF. The CDR3 nucleotides are TGTGCCAGCTCACCGAGGGTCACAGATACGCAGTATTTT.

The chain uses TRBV10-1 and TRBJ2-1; TRBD2 agrees at 8 bases. The CDR3 runs to 16 residues. The trim removed 4 bases at V and 0 bases at J, leaving 5 bases unmatched. The germline V gene has CDR1 WNHNN and CDR2 SYGVQD (reference sequence). The CDR3 nucleotides read TGCGCCAGCAGTGTTTTCCGGGGGGGCTCCTACAATGAGCAGTTCTTC. This gives the protein CASSVFRGGSYNEQFF.

The gene calls are TRBV7-2 and TRBJ2-5; 8 bases are shared with TRBD2. This CDR3 comprises 15 residues. V was clipped by 4 bases and J by 2 bases; unmatched bases: 6. CDR1 is SGHTA, CDR2 FQGNSA, per germline. The CDR3 loop reads CASSYQAGEQETQYF. In nucleotides, the CDR3 is TGTGCCAGCAGCTACCAAGCGGGGGAGCAAGAGACCCAGTACTTC.